These 15 T cell receptor beta chains came from one sample sequenced in a study of CD8+CD57+ T cells in acquired aplastic anemia. Genomic DNA acted as the template from which TCR beta VDJ combination and CDR3 sequence profiling were carried out. TCRdb redid the calling of the reads with MiXCR, one entry per CDR3 protein. Of roughly 64,000 distinct CDR3 sequences in the sample, around 50% were seen once. The specimen sequenced was sorted CD4+, CD8+, or CD8+CD57+ T cells (not recorded which) from PBMCs. The source is a human donor in good health, serving as a control.

The chain uses TRBV10-1 and TRBJ2-3, with 13 nucleotides matching TRBD2. The CDR3 has 16 amino acids. The ends lost 2 bases at V and 6 bases at J; junction bases unmatched: 5. Germline loops: CDR1 WNHNN, CDR2 SYGVQD (reference sequence). The CDR3 is CASSETLAGGGDTQYF. The CDR3 DNA sequence: TGCGCCAGCAGTGAGACACTAGCGGGAGGGGGTGATACGCAGTATTTT.

The chain combines TRBV15 with TRBJ2-5, with D perhaps being TRBD1 or TRBD2 (5 bases each). CDR1 and CDR2 (germline): LNHNV, YYDKDF (reference sequence). V gave up 3 bases and J gave up 0 bases, with 17 bases separating them. This CDR3 spans 17 amino acids. The CDR3 DNA sequence: TGTGCCACCAGCAGTGACCCCCGACGGGACCACCAAGAGACCCAGTACTTC. Encoded protein: CATSSDPRRDHQETQYF.

The chain uses TRBV28 and TRBJ1-1, with D perhaps matching TRBD1 (5 bases). V was shortened by 7 bases and J by 8 bases, with 17 bases between the two germline ends. Per the germline V gene, CDR1 is MDHEN and CDR2 is SYDVKM. The CDR3 has 13 residues. Here the CDR3 reads CASTHTGGGEAFF. CDR3 bases: TGTGCCAGCACCCACACGGGGGGTGGAGAAGCTTTCTTT.

In this sample, this clonotype turned up many times. The gene calls are TRBV4-2 and TRBJ2-2; maybe TRBD2 (6 bases). V dropped 6 bases and J dropped 2 bases, with 10 bases sitting between them. From germline, CDR1 is LGHNA and CDR2 YNFKEQ. The CDR3 length is 14 residues. CDR3 loop: CASSRTKNTGELFF. Written as DNA, the CDR3 is TGTGCCAGCAGTCGGACTAAAAACACCGGGGAGCTGTTTTTT.

The count of this clonotype is one. The chain combines TRBV2 with TRBJ1-3; possible D gene TRBD1, 5 bases. This CDR3 has 14 residues. CDR1 SNHLY and CDR2 FYNNEI come from the germline V gene. Deletions cut 6 bases from V and 2 bases from J, with 11 bases between. CDR3 amino acids: CASRSGTAGNTIYF. The CDR3 DNA reads as TGTGCCAGCAGGAGCGGGACGGCTGGAAACACCATATATTTT.

This chain joins TRBV24-1 and TRBJ1-2; TRBD1 matches at 9 bases. Germline assignment: CDR1 KGHDR and CDR2 SFDVKD. V lost 4 bases and J lost 5; bases outside the gene matches: 7. The CDR3 runs to 15 residues. CDR3 nucleotide sequence: TGTGCCACCAGTGAGCCACAGGGGGCGGGTTATGGCTACACCTTC. Protein: CATSEPQGAGYGYTF.

In this sample, this clonotype turned up many times. The V and J genes are TRBV6-4 and TRBJ2-3; 7 nucleotides agree with TRBD2. V gave up 5 bases and J gave up 2 bases; unmatched junction bases: 4. From germline, CDR1 is MRHNA and CDR2 SNTAGT. CDR3 length equals 14 residues. The CDR3 sequence is CASSSSGNTDTQYF. The CDR3 nucleotides are TGTGCCAGCAGTTCAAGCGGGAACACAGATACGCAGTATTTT.

This sequence joins TRBV2 and TRBJ2-7, with a tentative D call TRBD2 (5 bases). The length of the CDR3 is 12 residues. Germline V gives CDR1 SNHLY, CDR2 FYNNEI. V was shortened by 6 bases and J by 6 bases, with 12 bases between the two germline ends. CDR3 sequence: CASRLTAGEQYF. The CDR3 DNA reads TGTGCCAGCAGATTGACGGCGGGCGAGCAGTACTTC.

V gene TRBV5-1 combines with J gene TRBJ1-3; the D is unclear. Trimming pared 4 bases from V and 0 bases from J, leaving 8 bases between. CDR1 is SGHRS, CDR2 YFSETQ, per germline. This CDR3 comprises 14 residues. Written as DNA, the CDR3 is TGCGCCAGCAGCCCAGGCCCCTCTGGAAACACCATATATTTT. It specifies CASSPGPSGNTIYF.

This clonotype appeared once. The chain is built from TRBV19 and TRBJ1-1; 7 nucleotides match TRBD1. The CDR3 has 14 amino acids. The junction had 2 bases not matched to a gene; V was cut back by 3 bases and J by 1 base. Germline CDR1 is LNHDA and CDR2 is SQIVND (reference sequence). CDR3 region: CASSMRQGNTEAFF. CDR3 sequence (DNA): TGTGCCAGTAGTATGCGACAGGGGAACACTGAAGCTTTCTTT. The full variable domain, with the rest looked up from reference TRBV19 and TRBJ1-1, is DGGITQSPKYLFRKEGQNVTLSCEQNLNHDAMYWYRQDPGQGLRLIYYSQIVNDFQKGDIAEGYSVSREKKESFPLTVTSAQKNPTAFYLCASSMRQGNTEAFFGQGTRLTVV.

The chain employs TRBV10-2 and TRBJ1-6; D perhaps matches TRBD1 (5 bases). Deletions cut 7 bases from V and 9 bases from J, with 16 bases between. Germline V gene data show CDR1 as WSHSY and CDR2 as SAAADI. The CDR3 loop spans 14 amino acids. The CDR3 protein is CASKITGEGSPLHF. CDR3 nucleotide sequence: TGCGCCAGCAAGATTACAGGTGAAGGTTCACCCCTCCACTTT.

The J gene is TRBJ2-7, the V gene TRBV7-3; 7 bases align to TRBD2. Germline loops: CDR1 SGHTA, CDR2 FQGTGA. After removal of 4 bases from V and 4 bases from J, the junction contained 7 bases not matched to a gene. The CDR3 loop spans 14 amino acids. CDR3 coding DNA: TGTGCCAGCAGCTCCCCGACTAGCAGGTACGAGCAGTACTTC. This translates into CASSSPTSRYEQYF.

Many counts were recorded for this clonotype. The J gene is TRBJ1-6, the V gene TRBV20-1, with D tentatively TRBD1 (5 bases). The length of the CDR3 is 16 residues. V lost 6 bases and J 7 bases, leaving 22 bases between the germline ends. CDR1 is DFQATT and CDR2 is SNEGSKA in the germline V gene (reference sequence). The CDR3 region has the DNA TGCAGTGCCACATCGGGGGGGAACCCCTTGAATTCACCCCTCCACTTT. Protein: CSATSGGNPLNSPLHF.

The CDR3: CASSYSRTSGMPFIVQFF. The CDR3 DNA reads TGTGCCAGCAGTTACAGTAGGACTAGCGGGATGCCGTTTATTGTGCAGTTCTTC. V gene TRBV6-2 or TRBV6-3 combines with J gene TRBJ2-1; 12 positions agree with TRBD2. The CDR3 is made up of 18 amino acids. CDR1 is MNHEY, CDR2 SVGEGT, per germline. V lost 2 bases, J lost 12 bases, and 17 bases stayed unmatched.

The rearrangement joins TRBV20-1 to TRBJ2-3; TRBD2 agrees at 8 bases. V was clipped by 6 bases and J by 0 bases; unmatched bases: 17. This CDR3 is 18 amino acids long. Per germline, CDR1 DFQATT and CDR2 SNEGSKA (reference sequence). The CDR3 loop reads CSASTRGASGPSTDTQYF. The CDR3 DNA follows: TGCAGTGCCAGCACCCGAGGGGCTAGCGGGCCTAGCACAGATACGCAGTATTTT.